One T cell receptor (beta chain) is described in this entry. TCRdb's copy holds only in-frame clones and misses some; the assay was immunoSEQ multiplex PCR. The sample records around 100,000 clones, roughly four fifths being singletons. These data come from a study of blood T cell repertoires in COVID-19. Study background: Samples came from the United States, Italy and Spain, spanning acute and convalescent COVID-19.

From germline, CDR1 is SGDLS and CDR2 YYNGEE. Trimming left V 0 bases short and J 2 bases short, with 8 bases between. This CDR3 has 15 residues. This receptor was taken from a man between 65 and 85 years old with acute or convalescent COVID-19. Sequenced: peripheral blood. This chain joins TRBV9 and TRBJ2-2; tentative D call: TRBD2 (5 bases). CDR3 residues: CASSVAGKNTGELFF. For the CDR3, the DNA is TGTGCCAGCAGCGTAGCCGGGAAAAACACCGGGGAGCTGTTTTTT.